The 22 T cell receptor beta chains below all came from one sample that was sequenced in a study of T cell responses to AZD1222 COVID-19 vaccine. Produced via immunoSEQ multiplex PCR; TCRdb's table is partial and in-frame only. This sample yields approximately 100,000 clones, of which around nine tenths are seen a single time; roughly 3% belongs to the top ten. Sequenced material: peripheral blood, taken on day 0 of AZD1222 vaccination. The receptors stem from an adult in good health.

Only a few counts were recorded for this clone. The V call is TRBV4-1, the J call TRBJ2-7, with a weak D call TRBD1 (5 bases). Germline lookup yields CDR1 MGHRA and CDR2 YSYEKL. The CDR3 loop spans 18 amino acids. The V gene lost 4 bases and the J gene lost 2 bases, with 24 bases spanning the gap. The CDR3 DNA is TGCGCCAGCAGCCTGCACAGTGGGGCTCCACGTTTAACCTACGAGCAGTACTTC. Amino acids: CASSLHSGAPRLTYEQYF.

This clone was seen more than once but under ten times. This chain uses TRBV6-1 with TRBJ2-5; D might be TRBD1 (5 bases). Per the germline V gene, CDR1 is MNHNS and CDR2 is SASEGT. Trimming removed 2 bases at V and 5 bases at J, with 9 bases between. This CDR3 spans 13 amino acids. CDR3 DNA sequence: TGTGCCAGCAGTGAACAGGGATGGGAGACCCAGTACTTC. Translating gives CASSEQGWETQYF.

The CDR3 sequence: CATSDPTGDNEKLFF. The CDR3 bases are TGTGCCACCAGTGATCCGACAGGAGACAATGAAAAACTGTTTTTT. The rearrangement links TRBV24-1 to TRBJ1-4; TRBD1 might be the D (6 bases). In germline, CDR1 is KGHDR, CDR2 SFDVKD. The CDR3 has 15 residues. With 3 bases removed from V and 5 bases from J, the gap between germline ends came to 12 bases.

This chain uses TRBV18 with TRBJ2-2, with 7 positions matching TRBD1. V was pared by 2 bases and J by 3 bases, with 0 bases of the junction left unmatched. From germline, CDR1 is KGHSH and CDR2 LQKENI. The CDR3 length is 14 residues. The CDR3 region has the DNA TGTGCCAGCTCACCAGGGACAGACACCGGGGAGCTGTTTTTT. Translation: CASSPGTDTGELFF.

The rearrangement joins TRBV2 to TRBJ1-2, with D possibly TRBD1 on 6 matching bases. Per the germline V gene, CDR1 is SNHLY and CDR2 is FYNNEI. With 7 bases removed from V and 8 bases from J, the gap between germline ends came to 20 bases. There are 14 residues in the CDR3. The CDR3 region is CASTLEGGTGGYTF. In DNA form, the CDR3 reads TGTGCCAGCACACTCGAGGGGGGAACGGGCGGCTACACCTTC.

The chain carries TRBV11-1 and TRBJ2-1; no reliable D call. CDR1 SGHAT and CDR2 FQDESV come from the germline V gene (reference sequence). The CDR3 contains 13 residues. Trimming took off 1 base at V and 5 bases at J, with 6 bases between the two ends. CDR3 DNA: TGTGCCAGCAGCTTAGACAGTAACAATGAGCAGTTCTTC. Translation: CASSLDSNNEQFF.

This sequence joins TRBV4-2 and TRBJ2-7, with 7 bases identical to TRBD1. The CDR3 length is 17 residues. Germline trimming cut 2 bases from V and 5 bases from J; bases unmatched to any gene: 15. Germline V gene data show CDR1 as LGHNA and CDR2 as YNFKEQ. The CDR3 sequence: CASSQLLTGTDSHEQYF. The CDR3 DNA reads as TGTGCCAGCAGCCAACTGCTGACCGGGACAGATTCCCACGAGCAGTACTTC.

The V and J genes are TRBV9 and TRBJ1-3; 8 bases map to TRBD1. This CDR3 has 15 residues. V shed 7 bases and J 2 bases; nucleotides not matched to a gene: 8. The germline V gene encodes CDR1 SGDLS and CDR2 YYNGEE. This chain's CDR3 is CASSQRDRPGNTIYF. CDR3 sequence (DNA): TGTGCCAGCTCCCAAAGGGACAGGCCTGGAAACACCATATATTTT.

There are a few counts of this clone. The V call is TRBV7-9, the J call TRBJ1-2, with D uncertain. The length of the CDR3 is 18 residues. V lost 5 bases and J 4 bases, leaving 26 bases between the germline ends. The germline gives CDR1 SEHNR, CDR2 FQNEAQ (reference sequence). As DNA, the CDR3 is TGTGCCAGCAGCCCCCAGACTCGAGGAGGGCCTGTAGGCTATGGCTACACCTTC. Translation gives CASSPQTRGGPVGYGYTF.

The chain's CDR3 is CASSLDPGQGNEKLFF. The CDR3 DNA sequence: TGTGCCAGCAGCTTGGACCCGGGACAGGGGAATGAAAAACTGTTTTTT. This chain joins TRBV5-4 and TRBJ1-4, with 10 positions matching TRBD1. The germline CDR1 and CDR2 sequences are SGHNT and YYREEE (reference sequence). This CDR3 is built from 16 residues. V shed 0 bases, J shed 5 bases, and the junction held 4 bases outside the gene matches.

The gene calls are TRBV6-5 and TRBJ2-3; 12 bases are a match to TRBD1. Germline trimming cut 0 bases from V and 7 bases from J; bases unmatched to any gene: 5. The CDR3 runs to 16 residues. Per germline, CDR1 MNHEY and CDR2 SVGAGI. CDR3 coding DNA: TGTGCCAGCAGTTACTCATTCGGGACAGGGGGCAATACGCAGTATTTT. Its protein product is CASSYSFGTGGNTQYF.

The chain couples TRBV6-5 to TRBJ2-1; D could derive from TRBD1 or TRBD2 (7 bases each). V shed 8 bases and J shed 0 bases, with 11 bases lying between them. This CDR3 region has 14 residues. CDR1 MNHEY and CDR2 SVGAGI come from the germline V gene. CDR3 in amino acids: CASGGDSSYNEQFF. The DNA for the CDR3 is TGTGCCAGCGGGGGGGACAGCTCCTACAATGAGCAGTTCTTC.

The chain links TRBV6-5 to TRBJ1-5, with TRBD1 matching over 9 bases. Per the germline V gene, CDR1 is MNHEY and CDR2 is SVGAGI. Trimming at V came to 5 bases and at J to 4 bases, leaving 6 bases not matched to a gene. The CDR3 totals 15 residues. The CDR3 protein is CASSLGQGFNQPQHF. The CDR3 DNA reads as TGTGCCAGCAGTCTAGGACAGGGGTTTAATCAGCCCCAGCATTTT.

The chain uses TRBV3-1 (or the pseudogene TRBV3-2) and TRBJ2-1; D is ambiguous. CDR1 is LGHDT, CDR2 YNNKEL, per germline (reference sequence). This CDR3 spans 12 amino acids. V lost 1 base and J lost 12, with 10 bases in between. The DNA for the CDR3 is TGTGCCAGCAGCCAAGTACCGGGCAGGCAGTTCTTC. Its protein is CASSQVPGRQFF.

The chain links TRBV28 to TRBJ2-7, with 10 bases aligning to TRBD1. CDR3 length: 13 residues. Germline CDR1 reads MDHEN; CDR2 reads SYDVKM. Trimming took 8 bases from V and 5 from J; bases not matched to a gene: 6. The CDR3 DNA reads TGTGCCAGCTACGACAGGGGGCGGAACGAGCAGTACTTC. Protein: CASYDRGRNEQYF.

This clone was seen a few times. The chain has TRBV5-6 and TRBJ1-5; a weak D match, TRBD1 (6 bases). The CDR3 totals 15 residues. The germline gives CDR1 SGHDT, CDR2 YYEEEE. V lost 0 bases to trimming and J lost 0 bases, with 7 bases between them. CDR3 coding DNA: TGTGCCAGCAGCTTGGGGACAGTTAGCAATCAGCCCCAGCATTTT. Protein: CASSLGTVSNQPQHF.

The chain employs TRBV19 and TRBJ1-2; TRBD1 might be the D (5 bases). CDR3 length: 15 residues. The V end lost 1 base, the J end lost 6 bases, and 15 bases lay between the germline ends. Germline-derived CDR1 and CDR2 are LNHDA and SQIVND (reference sequence). As DNA, the CDR3 is TGTGCCAGTAGTATAGGTGCAGGGCCGACACATGGCTACACCTTC. Protein: CASSIGAGPTHGYTF.

V gene TRBV4-3 combines with J gene TRBJ1-2; no clear D gene. The V and J ends lost 0 bases and 2 bases respectively, with 10 bases between them. The CDR3 is made up of 15 amino acids. Germline V gives CDR1 LGHNA, CDR2 YSLEER. DNA of the CDR3: TGCGCCAGCAGCCAAGATGAGGGAATGAACTATGGCTACACCTTC. It codes for CASSQDEGMNYGYTF.

This clone was counted once. The chain employs TRBV7-2 and TRBJ1-2; D is unclear. With 4 bases removed from V and 2 bases from J, the gap between germline ends came to 8 bases. The CDR3 has 13 amino acids. Germline CDR1 SGHTA, CDR2 FQGNSA. Here the CDR3 reads CASSSARNYGYTF. The CDR3 DNA is TGTGCCAGCAGCTCGGCGAGAAACTATGGCTACACCTTC. Filled out from reference TRBV7-2 and TRBJ1-2, the complete variable domain reads GAGVSQSPSNKVTEKGKDVELRCDPISGHTALYWYRQSLGQGLEFLIYFQGNSAPDKSGLPSDRFSAERTGGSVSTLTIQRTQQEDSAVYLCASSSARNYGYTFGSGTRLTVV.

V usage is TRBV29-1 and J usage is TRBJ2-5; D unclear. Germline lookup yields CDR1 SQVTM and CDR2 ANQGSEA. Trimming removed 3 bases at V and 2 bases at J, with 13 bases between. The CDR3 length is 14 residues. This CDR3 reads CSVDPWTAQETQYF. The CDR3 nucleotides are TGCAGCGTTGACCCATGGACGGCGCAAGAGACCCAGTACTTC. Variable domain in full (rest from reference TRBV29-1 and TRBJ2-5): SAVISQKPSRDICQRGTSLTIQCQVDSQVTMMFWYRQQPGQSLTLIATANQGSEATYESGFVIDKFPISRPNLTFSTLTVSNMSPEDSSIYLCSVDPWTAQETQYFGPGTRLLVL.

The gene calls are TRBV7-9 and TRBJ1-3; D is uncertain. Germline V gene sequence: CDR1 SEHNR, CDR2 FQNEAQ (reference sequence). The CDR3 runs 14 residues. The V end was cut by 2 bases, the J end by 1 base, with 6 bases between. The CDR3 here is CASSLINSGNTIYF. CDR3 DNA: TGTGCCAGCAGCTTAATCAATTCTGGAAACACCATATATTTT.

Details on this clone: Other DNA sequences in the same sample also yield this CDR3. V gene TRBV7-2 combines with J gene TRBJ2-7; possibly TRBD2 for D (5 bases). The CDR3 spans 13 residues. V was trimmed by 1 base and J by 5 bases, leaving 9 bases between them. CDR1 is SGHTA, CDR2 FQGNSA, per germline. The CDR3 DNA reads as TGTGCCAGCAGCTTAGTAGGAGGAAACGAGCAGTACTTC. This sequence encodes CASSLVGGNEQYF. Full variable domain (remainder filled in from reference TRBV7-2 and TRBJ2-7): GAGVSQSPSNKVTEKGKDVELRCDPISGHTALYWYRQSLGQGLEFLIYFQGNSAPDKSGLPSDRFSAERTGGSVSTLTIQRTQQEDSAVYLCASSLVGGNEQYFGPGTRLTVT.